The 27 T cell receptor beta chains below come from one sample, sequenced in a study of response to subunit inactivated influenza vaccine. TCRdb reprocessed the RT-PCR reads via MiXCR and lists one record per CDR3 protein. The sample shows some 570,000 distinct CDR3 sequences, about 11% of them seen only once. These data were also filed under a second study, of T cells expressing NK-cell markers. That investigation notes: Making the TCR beta cDNA relied on 5'RACE template switching with UMIs.

The specimen was PBMCs from blood, collected on the day of vaccination. These receptors came from a man aged 45-60 years who received an inactivated influenza vaccine.

This clonotype was seen ten or more times. The gene calls are TRBV5-1 and TRBJ2-1; TRBD1 or TRBD2 may be the D gene (6 bases each). CDR3 length equals 13 residues. Trimming removed 4 bases from V and 4 bases from J, with 9 bases in between. Looked up from germline, CDR1 is SGHRS and CDR2 is YFSETQ. CDR3 loop: CASSGGTYNEQFF. In DNA, the CDR3 is TGCGCCAGCAGCGGGGGGACATACAATGAGCAGTTCTTC.

This chain uses TRBV19 with TRBJ1-1; no clear D. Germline V lookup: CDR1 LNHDA, CDR2 SQIVND (reference sequence). The CDR3 has 15 amino acids. Between the trimmed V and J ends, which lost 1 base and 5 bases, there was a span of 14 bases. CDR3 amino acids: CASSIGNSYPTEAFF. Here the CDR3 DNA reads TGTGCCAGTAGTATAGGAAATTCTTATCCGACTGAAGCTTTCTTT.

The chain carries TRBV10-3 and TRBJ2-7; 11 bases line up with TRBD1. The CDR3 length is 14 residues. CDR1 is ENHRY and CDR2 is SYGVKD in the germline V gene. Trimming at V came to 5 bases and at J to 6 bases, leaving 6 bases not matched to a gene. This CDR3 reads CAISRDRGESEQYF. The CDR3, as DNA: TGTGCCATCAGTAGGGACAGGGGGGAGAGCGAGCAGTACTTC.

This clonotype was detected many times. V and J are TRBV27 and TRBJ2-1; D might be TRBD2 (6 bases). This CDR3 is built from 14 residues. Germline CDR1 MNHEY, CDR2 SMNVEV (reference sequence). The V gene lost 8 bases and the J gene lost 3 bases, with 14 bases spanning the gap. The CDR3 protein is CASRPGTYYNEQFF. The CDR3 DNA is TGTGCCAGCCGCCCCGGGACTTACTACAATGAGCAGTTCTTC.

This clonotype has only a few counts. The chain links TRBV12-3 or TRBV12-4 to TRBJ1-4; tentative D call: TRBD1 (6 bases). This CDR3 has 17 residues. V was trimmed by 5 bases and J by 5 bases, leaving 21 bases between them. In DNA, the CDR3 is TGTGCCAGCAGTATGTATACAGGGAGAATGGGGAATGAAAAACTGTTTTTT. Its translation: CASSMYTGRMGNEKLFF.

This clonotype occurred many times. This chain uses TRBV5-5 with TRBJ2-7, with D uncertain. The CDR3 runs 13 residues. V lost 0 bases to trimming and J lost 3 bases, with 7 bases between them. Looked up from germline, CDR1 is SGHKS and CDR2 is YYEKEE (reference sequence). This CDR3 is CASSLDWVYEQYF. CDR3 bases: TGTGCCAGCAGCTTGGATTGGGTCTACGAGCAGTACTTC. The full variable domain, with the rest looked up from reference TRBV5-5 and TRBJ2-7, is DAGVTQSPTHLIKTRGQQVTLRCSPISGHKSVSWYQQVLGQGPQFIFQYYEKEERGRGNFPDRFSARQFPNYSSELNVNALLLGDSALYLCASSLDWVYEQYFGPGTRLTVT.

This clonotype was counted only a few times. The chain combines TRBV28 with TRBJ1-5; tentative D call: TRBD1 (5 bases). CDR3 length: 15 residues. Germline V gene lookup returns CDR1 MDHEN and CDR2 SYDVKM. Trimming took off 3 bases at V and 6 bases at J, with 15 bases between the two ends. The CDR3 DNA reads as TGTGCCAGCAGTTTGCTAGTCGGGGGAGTTCAGCCCCAGCATTTT. This encodes CASSLLVGGVQPQHF.

The chain joins TRBV10-3 to TRBJ2-7; weak D call: TRBD1 (6 bases). The CDR3 is 15 residues long. With 1 base removed from V and 5 bases from J, the gap between germline ends came to 15 bases. Germline lookup yields CDR1 ENHRY and CDR2 SYGVKD. The CDR3 DNA is TGTGCCATCAGTGAGTTGCCAGGGGTCGGGAACGAGCAGTACTTC. The encoded protein is CAISELPGVGNEQYF.

This clonotype was found many times. The chain has TRBV9 and TRBJ1-5; D possibly corresponds to TRBD1 (5 bases). Per germline, CDR1 SGDLS and CDR2 YYNGEE. Trimming left V 0 bases short and J 0 bases short, with 7 bases between. This CDR3 comprises 15 residues. The CDR3 reads CASSVGGDSNQPQHF. In DNA, the CDR3 is TGTGCCAGCAGCGTAGGAGGGGATAGCAATCAGCCCCAGCATTTT.

This clonotype was counted a few times. V is TRBV3-1 and J is TRBJ2-3, with D hard to call. V shed 1 base and J shed 1 base, with 6 bases lying between them. This CDR3 comprises 14 residues. CDR1 LGHDT and CDR2 YNNKEL come from the germline V gene (reference sequence). The CDR3 is CASSQVLGTDTQYF. CDR3 DNA: TGTGCCAGCAGCCAAGTTCTAGGCACAGATACGCAGTATTTT.

A few counts support this clonotype. V and J are TRBV12-3 or TRBV12-4 and TRBJ2-1; TRBD2 aligns across 8 bases. Trimming took 6 bases from V and 1 from J; bases not matched to a gene: 8. The CDR3 has 16 amino acids. For the CDR3, the DNA is TGTGCCAGCAGACAAAGCGGGAGCGGGTCCTACAATGAGCAGTTCTTC. The encoded protein is CASRQSGSGSYNEQFF.

About this clonotype itself: One end of the junction varies from germline; a read error may be responsible. The rearrangement uses TRBV20-1 and TRBJ2-3; D perhaps matches TRBD1 (6 bases). CDR1 is DFQATT and CDR2 is SNEGSKA in the germline V gene (reference sequence). The CDR3 sequence is 13 residues long. CDR3 DNA: TGCAGTGCTAGAGATGCGACAGGCCCACAGAAGGATTTT. It yields the protein CSARDATGPQKDF.

The chain links TRBV3-1 to TRBJ2-3; D is uncertain. V dropped 10 bases and J dropped 7 bases, with 24 bases sitting between them. The length of the CDR3 is 15 residues. Germline CDR1 reads LGHDT; CDR2 reads YNNKEL (reference sequence). The DNA of the CDR3 is TGTGCCACCACCAAGCAGGTCCCTTTGACACATACGCAGTATTTT. This sequence encodes CATTKQVPLTHTQYF.

At least ten counts were recorded for this clonotype. This chain connects TRBV7-9 to TRBJ2-1; perhaps D is TRBD1 or TRBD2 (7 bases each). This CDR3 comprises 16 residues. V lost 4 bases and J lost 8, with 21 bases in between. Germline V gives CDR1 SEHNR, CDR2 FQNEAQ (reference sequence). The DNA of the CDR3 is TGTGCCAGCAGCTCAACCCCGCCACAGGGGAGGGATGAGCAGTTCTTC. This translates into CASSSTPPQGRDEQFF.

V gene TRBV5-1 combines with J gene TRBJ2-2; the D gene is possibly TRBD1 (5 bases). Trimming pared 4 bases from V and 2 bases from J, leaving 12 bases between. The CDR3 sequence is 15 residues long. CDR1 and CDR2 (germline): SGHRS, YFSETQ. CDR3 loop: CASSDGHINTGELFF. Written as DNA, the CDR3 is TGCGCCAGCAGCGATGGACATATAAACACCGGGGAGCTGTTTTTT.

CDR3 in DNA: TGTGCCAGCAGCCTCTTGACTAGCGGGAGGGGTGAGCAGTTCTTC. Translation gives CASSLLTSGRGEQFF. V gene TRBV3-1 combines with J gene TRBJ2-1, with 14 bases fitting TRBD2. With V trimmed by 4 bases and J by 9 bases, 5 bases remained unmatched. CDR1 and CDR2 from the germline V gene are LGHDT and YNNKEL (reference sequence). The CDR3 runs to 15 residues.

This clonotype was seen a few times. The V call is TRBV7-9, the J call TRBJ1-6; D gene ambiguous. Germline CDR1 is SEHNR and CDR2 is FQNEAQ (reference sequence). The V end lost 4 bases, the J end lost 5 bases, and 9 bases lay between the germline ends. The CDR3 is made up of 14 amino acids. CDR3 loop: CASSYDGNNSPLHF. The DNA of the CDR3 is TGTGCCAGCAGCTATGATGGAAATAATTCACCCCTCCACTTT. Looking up the rest from reference TRBV7-9 and TRBJ1-6 gives the full variable domain: DTGVSQNPRHKITKRGQNVTFRCDPISEHNRLYWYRQTLGQGPEFLTYFQNEAQLEKSRLLSDRFSAERPKGSFSTLEIQRTEQGDSAMYLCASSYDGNNSPLHFGNGTRLTVT.

This clonotype turned up a few times. The V gene is TRBV13, the J gene TRBJ2-1; 7 bases agree with TRBD1. Germline CDR1 and CDR2: PRHDT and FYEKMQ (reference sequence). CDR3 size: 14 residues. Trimming removed 5 bases from V and 10 bases from J; junction bases left unmatched: 11. This CDR3 reads CASSTEQGRAEQFF. Here the CDR3 DNA reads TGTGCCAGCAGCACGGAACAGGGGCGTGCGGAGCAGTTCTTC.

V is TRBV6-5 and J is TRBJ2-1; 10 bases map to TRBD1. Unmatched junction bases numbered 2, after V lost 0 bases and J lost 6 bases. Germline V gene data show CDR1 as MNHEY and CDR2 as SVGAGI. This CDR3 contains 15 residues. The CDR3 region is CASSYSGTGVNEQFF. The CDR3 region has the DNA TGTGCCAGCAGTTACTCCGGGACAGGGGTCAATGAGCAGTTCTTC.

The chain joins TRBV6-1 to TRBJ1-2; D ambiguous. CDR1 and CDR2 (germline): MNHNS, SASEGT. CDR3 size: 13 residues. V shed 7 bases and J shed 3 bases, with 12 bases lying between them. CDR3: CASTPVGYYGYTF. In nucleotides, the CDR3 is TGTGCCAGCACCCCGGTTGGGTACTATGGCTACACCTTC.

This chain connects TRBV12-3 or TRBV12-4 to TRBJ2-5; no definite D call. The CDR3 spans 12 residues. Deletions cut 3 bases from V and 4 bases from J, with 6 bases between. For the CDR3, the DNA is TGTGCCAGCAGTTTCTGGGGAGAGACCCAGTACTTC. Its translation is CASSFWGETQYF.

This clonotype was counted between two and nine times. This chain joins TRBV7-9 and TRBJ1-1; no definite D call. The V end was cut by 2 bases, the J end by 5 bases, with 9 bases between. The CDR3 consists of 13 residues. CDR1 and CDR2 (germline): SEHNR, FQNEAQ (reference sequence). The CDR3 region has the DNA TGTGCCAGCAGCTTAAAAGGGAAAACTGAAGCTTTCTTT. It yields the protein CASSLKGKTEAFF.

This clonotype was seen only a few times. CDR3 amino acids: CAISLDIQLYEQYF. DNA of the CDR3: TGTGCCATCAGTCTAGATATTCAGCTCTACGAGCAGTACTTC. The rearrangement links TRBV10-3 to TRBJ2-7; D gene unclear. V was pared by 5 bases and J by 3 bases, with 14 bases between. Germline loops: CDR1 ENHRY, CDR2 SYGVKD. The CDR3 is 14 residues long.

This clonotype was counted at least ten times. The chain is built from TRBV7-9 and TRBJ2-1; TRBD1 matches 10 bases. V lost 5 bases to trimming and J lost 5 bases; unmatched junction nucleotides: 3. Germline V gives CDR1 SEHNR, CDR2 FQNEAQ (reference sequence). CDR3 length: 14 residues. This CDR3 reads CASSRGTGDNEQFF. In DNA form, the CDR3 reads TGTGCCAGCAGCCGCGGGACAGGGGACAATGAGCAGTTCTTC. Based on the CDR3 plus reference TRBV7-9 and TRBJ2-1, the full variable domain is DTGVSQNPRHKITKRGQNVTFRCDPISEHNRLYWYRQTLGQGPEFLTYFQNEAQLEKSRLLSDRFSAERPKGSFSTLEIQRTEQGDSAMYLCASSRGTGDNEQFFGPGTRLTVL.

This clonotype was seen only once. The CDR3 spells CASSLVDRGYNEQFF. CDR3 DNA sequence: TGTGCCAGCAGCTTGGTGGACAGGGGCTACAATGAGCAGTTCTTC. The rearrangement joins TRBV5-6 to TRBJ2-1; 9 nucleotides agree with TRBD1. CDR3 length equals 15 residues. Germline values: CDR1 SGHDT, CDR2 YYEEEE. V shed 0 bases and J 3 bases; nucleotides not matched to a gene: 1.

This clonotype was seen a handful of times. The chain recombines TRBV29-1 with TRBJ2-7; TRBD2 aligns across 9 bases. The CDR3 runs to 15 residues. The J segment lost 2 bases and the V segment lost 0 bases, leaving 5 bases of the junction unmatched. CDR1 and CDR2 (germline): SQVTM, ANQGSEA. The CDR3 bases are TGCAGCGTTGAAGATCGGTTAGCGGGGGCCTACGAGCAGTACTTC. As protein: CSVEDRLAGAYEQYF.

The chain has TRBV20-1 and TRBJ2-5; weak D call: TRBD1 (6 bases). CDR3 length equals 13 residues. Germline lookup yields CDR1 DFQATT and CDR2 SNEGSKA (reference sequence). The V gene lost 7 bases and the J gene lost 5 bases, with 17 bases spanning the gap. The DNA of the CDR3 is TGCAGTGTCGAGCAGGGGCCGGTGGAGACCCAGTACTTC. It codes for CSVEQGPVETQYF.